The following is a T cell receptor beta chain sequence with its context. The data belong to a study of human T cells and chemical hapten exposure. Study summary: TCR yield per sample varied, mainly due to pooled library volumes.

The CDR3 contains 13 residues. Trimming pared 6 bases from V and 3 bases from J, leaving 13 bases between. Germline V CDR1 and CDR2: DFQATT, SNEGSKA (reference sequence). Unique molecular identifiers were attached to individual cDNA molecules during library preparation. TCRdb processed the RACE reads anew with MiXCR; each CDR3 protein has one entry. The table has roughly 50,000 distinct CDR3 sequences, 11% seen once; the top ten hold about 1.7%. Time point here: patch test 1, 2 weeks after DPC sensitization. Treatment described: therapeutic diphenylcyclopropenone sensitization with weekly scalp DPC. Total RNA was extracted from unfractionated whole blood.

The receptor's source is a woman aged 40 to 55 with alopecia areata. Some clones in this sample may be carry-over from other donors' samples. This material consisted of whole blood, taken in connection with sensitization to the hapten diphenylcyclopropenone (DPC). This chain links TRBV20-1 with TRBJ2-3; the D gene is possibly TRBD1 (6 bases). In nucleotides, the CDR3 is TGCAGTGCCCCGGGACAACGAACAGATACGCAGTATTTT. Its protein is CSAPGQRTDTQYF.